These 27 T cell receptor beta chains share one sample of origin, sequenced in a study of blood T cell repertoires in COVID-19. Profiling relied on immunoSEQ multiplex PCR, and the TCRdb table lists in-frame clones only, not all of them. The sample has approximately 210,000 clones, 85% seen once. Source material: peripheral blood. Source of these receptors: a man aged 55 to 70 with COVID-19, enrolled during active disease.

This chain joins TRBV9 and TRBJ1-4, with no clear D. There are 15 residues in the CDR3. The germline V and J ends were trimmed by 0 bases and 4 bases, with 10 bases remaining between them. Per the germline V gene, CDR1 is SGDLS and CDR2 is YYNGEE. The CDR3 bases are TGTGCCAGCAGCGTAGCTCCGGGGTTTAATGAAAAACTGTTTTTT. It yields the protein CASSVAPGFNEKLFF.

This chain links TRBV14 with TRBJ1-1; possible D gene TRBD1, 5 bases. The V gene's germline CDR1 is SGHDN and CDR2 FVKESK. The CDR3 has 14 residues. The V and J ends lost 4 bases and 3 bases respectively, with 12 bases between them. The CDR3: CASSRLRGDTEAFF. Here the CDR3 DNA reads TGTGCCAGCAGCCGCTTACGGGGGGACACTGAAGCTTTCTTT.

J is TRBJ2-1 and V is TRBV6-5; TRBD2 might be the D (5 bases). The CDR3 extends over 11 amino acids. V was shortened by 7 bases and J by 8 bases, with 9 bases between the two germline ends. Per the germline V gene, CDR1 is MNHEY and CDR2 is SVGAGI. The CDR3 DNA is TGTGCCAGCACGCCGCGGGATGAGCAGTTCTTC. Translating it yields CASTPRDEQFF.

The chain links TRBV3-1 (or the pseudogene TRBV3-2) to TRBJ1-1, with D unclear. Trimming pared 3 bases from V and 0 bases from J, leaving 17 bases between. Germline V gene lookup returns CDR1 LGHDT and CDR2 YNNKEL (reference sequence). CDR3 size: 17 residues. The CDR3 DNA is TGTGCCAGCAGCCAGCAGATTAAGCCGGGGATGAACACTGAAGCTTTCTTT. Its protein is CASSQQIKPGMNTEAFF.

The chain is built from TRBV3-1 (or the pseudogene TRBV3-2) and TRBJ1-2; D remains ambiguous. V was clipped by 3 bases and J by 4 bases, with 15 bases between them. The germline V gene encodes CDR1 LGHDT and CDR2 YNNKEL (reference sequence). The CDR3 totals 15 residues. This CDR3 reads CASSHDALGSYGYTF. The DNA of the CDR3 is TGTGCCAGCAGCCACGACGCCCTCGGGAGCTATGGCTACACCTTC.

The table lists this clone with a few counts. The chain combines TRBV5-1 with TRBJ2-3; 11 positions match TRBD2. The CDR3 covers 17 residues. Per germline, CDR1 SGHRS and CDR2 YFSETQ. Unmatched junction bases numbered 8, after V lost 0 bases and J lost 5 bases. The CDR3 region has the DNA TGCGCCAGCAGCTTGGCCATAGCGGGAGGGCCGCAAGATACGCAGTATTTT. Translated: CASSLAIAGGPQDTQYF.

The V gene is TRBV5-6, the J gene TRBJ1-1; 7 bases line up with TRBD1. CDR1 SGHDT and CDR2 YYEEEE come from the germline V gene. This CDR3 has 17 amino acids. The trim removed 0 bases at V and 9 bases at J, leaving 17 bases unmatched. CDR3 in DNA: TGTGCCAGCAGCTTGGGGGGACTAGTGACAGGGTCGGACAAAGCTTTCTTT. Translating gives CASSLGGLVTGSDKAFF.

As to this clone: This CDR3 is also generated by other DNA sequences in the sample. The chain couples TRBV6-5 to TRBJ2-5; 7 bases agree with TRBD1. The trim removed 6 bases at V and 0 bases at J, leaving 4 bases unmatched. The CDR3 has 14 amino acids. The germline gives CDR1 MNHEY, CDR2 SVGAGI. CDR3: CASSRDRNQETQYF. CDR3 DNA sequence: TGTGCCAGCAGCCGGGACAGAAACCAAGAGACCCAGTACTTC.

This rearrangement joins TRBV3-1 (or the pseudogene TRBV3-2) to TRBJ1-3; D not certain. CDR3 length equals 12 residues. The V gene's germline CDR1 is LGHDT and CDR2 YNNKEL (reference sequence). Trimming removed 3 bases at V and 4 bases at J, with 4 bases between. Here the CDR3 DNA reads TGTGCCAGCAGCCAGAGCGGAAACACCATATATTTT. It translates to CASSQSGNTIYF.

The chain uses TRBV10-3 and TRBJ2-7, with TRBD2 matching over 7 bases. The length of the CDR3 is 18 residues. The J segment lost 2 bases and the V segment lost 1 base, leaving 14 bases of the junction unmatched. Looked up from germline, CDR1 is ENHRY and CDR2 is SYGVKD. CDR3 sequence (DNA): TGTGCCATCAGTGAGTTCCCCTTTGTTGGGGGAGGGACCTACGAGCAGTACTTC. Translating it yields CAISEFPFVGGGTYEQYF.

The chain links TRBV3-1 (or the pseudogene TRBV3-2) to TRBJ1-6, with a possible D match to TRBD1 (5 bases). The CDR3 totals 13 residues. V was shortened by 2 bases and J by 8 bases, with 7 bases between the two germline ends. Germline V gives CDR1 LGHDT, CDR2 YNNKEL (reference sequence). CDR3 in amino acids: CASSQQGHSPLHF. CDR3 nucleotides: TGTGCCAGCAGCCAACAGGGTCATTCACCCCTCCACTTT.

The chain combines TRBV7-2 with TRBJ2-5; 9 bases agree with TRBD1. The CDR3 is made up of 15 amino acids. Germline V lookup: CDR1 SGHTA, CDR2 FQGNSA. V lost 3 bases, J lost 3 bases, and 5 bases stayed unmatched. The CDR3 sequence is CASSFPGTGKETQYF. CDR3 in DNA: TGTGCCAGCAGCTTCCCCGGGACAGGGAAAGAGACCCAGTACTTC.

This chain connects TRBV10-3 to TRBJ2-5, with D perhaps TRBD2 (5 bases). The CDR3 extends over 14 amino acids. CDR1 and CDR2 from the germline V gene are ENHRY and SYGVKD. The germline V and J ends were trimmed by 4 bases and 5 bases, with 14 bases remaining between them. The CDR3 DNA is TGTGCCATCAGTGCCGGGCTAGCCAGGGAGACCCAGTACTTC. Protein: CAISAGLARETQYF.

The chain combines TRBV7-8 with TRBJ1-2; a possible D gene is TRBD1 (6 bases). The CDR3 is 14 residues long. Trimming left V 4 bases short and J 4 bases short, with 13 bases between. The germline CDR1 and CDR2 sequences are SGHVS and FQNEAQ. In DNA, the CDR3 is TGTGCCAGCAGCTACAGGGAGTACGGCTATGGCTACACCTTC. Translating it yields CASSYREYGYGYTF.

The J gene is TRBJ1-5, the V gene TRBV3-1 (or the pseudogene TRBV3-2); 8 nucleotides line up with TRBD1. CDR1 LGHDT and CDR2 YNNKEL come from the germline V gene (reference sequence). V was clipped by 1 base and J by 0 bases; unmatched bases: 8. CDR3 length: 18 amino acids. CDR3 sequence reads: CASSQGRTGHYSNQPQHF. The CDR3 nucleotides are TGTGCCAGCAGCCAAGGTAGGACAGGGCATTATAGCAATCAGCCCCAGCATTTT.

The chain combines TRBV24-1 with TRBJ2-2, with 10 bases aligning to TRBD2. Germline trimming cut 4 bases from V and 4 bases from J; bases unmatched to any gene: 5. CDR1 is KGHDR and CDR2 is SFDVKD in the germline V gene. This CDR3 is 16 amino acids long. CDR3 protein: CATSEPSGRGTGELFF. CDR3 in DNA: TGTGCCACCAGTGAACCTAGCGGGAGAGGCACCGGGGAGCTGTTTTTT.

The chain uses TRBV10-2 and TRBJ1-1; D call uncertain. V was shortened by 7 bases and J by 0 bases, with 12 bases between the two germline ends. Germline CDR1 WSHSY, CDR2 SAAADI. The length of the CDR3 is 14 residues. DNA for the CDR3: TGCGCCAGCAAAATGACGGGGATGAACACTGAAGCTTTCTTT. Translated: CASKMTGMNTEAFF.

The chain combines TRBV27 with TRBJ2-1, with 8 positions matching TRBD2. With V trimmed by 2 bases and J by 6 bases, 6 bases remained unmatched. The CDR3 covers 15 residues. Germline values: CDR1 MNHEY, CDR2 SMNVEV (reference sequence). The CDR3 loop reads CASSLISGRGNEQFF. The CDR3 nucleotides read TGTGCCAGCAGTTTAATAAGCGGGAGAGGCAATGAGCAGTTCTTC.

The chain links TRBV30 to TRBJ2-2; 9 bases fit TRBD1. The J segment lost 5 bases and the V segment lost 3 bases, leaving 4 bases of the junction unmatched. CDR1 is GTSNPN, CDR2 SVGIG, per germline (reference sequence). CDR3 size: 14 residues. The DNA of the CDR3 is TGTGCCTGGAGGTCACAGGGGGCTACCGGGGAGCTGTTTTTT. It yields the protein CAWRSQGATGELFF.

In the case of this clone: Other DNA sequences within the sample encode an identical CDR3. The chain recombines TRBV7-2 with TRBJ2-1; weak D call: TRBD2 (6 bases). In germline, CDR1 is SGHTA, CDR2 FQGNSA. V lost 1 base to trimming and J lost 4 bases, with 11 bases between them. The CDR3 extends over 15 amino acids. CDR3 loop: CASSLDRGGYNEQFF. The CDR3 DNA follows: TGTGCCAGCAGCTTAGATCGGGGAGGTTACAATGAGCAGTTCTTC.

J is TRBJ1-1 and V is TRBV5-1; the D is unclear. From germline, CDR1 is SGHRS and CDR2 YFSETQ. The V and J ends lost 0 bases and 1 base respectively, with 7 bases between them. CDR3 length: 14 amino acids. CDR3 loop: CASSLATPNTEAFF. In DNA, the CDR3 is TGCGCCAGCAGCTTGGCGACACCGAACACTGAAGCTTTCTTT.

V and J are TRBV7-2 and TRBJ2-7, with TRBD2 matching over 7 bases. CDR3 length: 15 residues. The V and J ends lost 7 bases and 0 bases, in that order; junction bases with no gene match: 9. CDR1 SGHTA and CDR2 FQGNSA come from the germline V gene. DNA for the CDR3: TGTGCCAGCAACCAGGGCGGGGGAAACTCCTACGAGCAGTACTTC. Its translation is CASNQGGGNSYEQYF.

CDR3 bases: TGTGCCAGCAGCTCTAGGGCGGGATCTCCCTACGAGCAGTACTTC. It codes for CASSSRAGSPYEQYF. The chain is built from TRBV7-8 and TRBJ2-7; a possible D gene is TRBD2 (6 bases). This CDR3 has 15 residues. V was trimmed by 4 bases and J by 2 bases, leaving 15 bases between them. Germline V gene sequence: CDR1 SGHVS, CDR2 FQNEAQ. The full variable domain, its missing parts supplied by reference TRBV7-8 and TRBJ2-7, is GAGVSQSPRYKVAKRGQDVALRCDPISGHVSLFWYQQALGQGPEFLTYFQNEAQLDKSGLPSDRFFAERPEGSVSTLKIQRTQQEDSAVYLCASSSRAGSPYEQYFGPGTRLTVT.

The CDR3 loop is CASSLTGTLNYGYTF. CDR3 bases: TGTGCCAGCAGCTTAACAGGAACCCTTAACTATGGCTACACCTTC. The V and J genes are TRBV7-2 and TRBJ1-2; D might be TRBD1 (5 bases). V dropped 2 bases and J dropped 1 base, with 11 bases sitting between them. The CDR3 extends over 15 amino acids. Germline-derived CDR1 and CDR2 are SGHTA and FQGNSA.

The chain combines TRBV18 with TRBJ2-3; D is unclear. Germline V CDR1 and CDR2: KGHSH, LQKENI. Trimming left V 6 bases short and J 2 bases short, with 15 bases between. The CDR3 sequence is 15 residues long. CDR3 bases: TGTGCCAGCTCCACCCTCCAGGTACTCACAGATACGCAGTATTTT. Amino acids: CASSTLQVLTDTQYF.

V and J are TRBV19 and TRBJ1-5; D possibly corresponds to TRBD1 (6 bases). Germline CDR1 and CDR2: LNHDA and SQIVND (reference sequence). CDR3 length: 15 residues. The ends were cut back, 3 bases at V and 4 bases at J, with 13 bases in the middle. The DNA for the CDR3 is TGTGCCAGTAGTATTGGGGACATACTTAATCAGCCCCAGCATTTT. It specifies CASSIGDILNQPQHF.

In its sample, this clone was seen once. CDR3 sequence (DNA): TGTGCCAGCACCGACTGGGGGGTGGGGTCGAACACTGAAGCTTTCTTT. Its translation: CASTDWGVGSNTEAFF. The chain links TRBV28 to TRBJ1-1, with D tentatively TRBD1 (5 bases). The germline V gene has CDR1 MDHEN and CDR2 SYDVKM. The CDR3 has 16 amino acids. V gave up 7 bases and J gave up 1 base, with 19 bases separating them. Combining the CDR3 with reference TRBV28 and TRBJ1-1 gives the whole variable domain DVKVTQSSRYLVKRTGEKVFLECVQDMDHENMFWYRQDPGLGLRLIYFSYDVKMKEKGDIPEGYSVSREKKERFSLILESASTNQTSMYLCASTDWGVGSNTEAFFGQGTRLTVV.